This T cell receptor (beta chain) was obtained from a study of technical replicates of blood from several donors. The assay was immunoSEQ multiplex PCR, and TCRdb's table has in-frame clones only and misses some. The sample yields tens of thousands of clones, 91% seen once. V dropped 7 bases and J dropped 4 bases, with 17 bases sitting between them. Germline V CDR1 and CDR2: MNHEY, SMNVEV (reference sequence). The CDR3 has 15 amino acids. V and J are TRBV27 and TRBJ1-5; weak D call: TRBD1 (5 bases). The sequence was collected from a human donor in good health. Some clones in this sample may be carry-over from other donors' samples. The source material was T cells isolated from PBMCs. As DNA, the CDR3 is TGTGCCAGCACAAACGGCCTGGGGGGGAATCAGCCCCAGCATTTT. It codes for CASTNGLGGNQPQHF.